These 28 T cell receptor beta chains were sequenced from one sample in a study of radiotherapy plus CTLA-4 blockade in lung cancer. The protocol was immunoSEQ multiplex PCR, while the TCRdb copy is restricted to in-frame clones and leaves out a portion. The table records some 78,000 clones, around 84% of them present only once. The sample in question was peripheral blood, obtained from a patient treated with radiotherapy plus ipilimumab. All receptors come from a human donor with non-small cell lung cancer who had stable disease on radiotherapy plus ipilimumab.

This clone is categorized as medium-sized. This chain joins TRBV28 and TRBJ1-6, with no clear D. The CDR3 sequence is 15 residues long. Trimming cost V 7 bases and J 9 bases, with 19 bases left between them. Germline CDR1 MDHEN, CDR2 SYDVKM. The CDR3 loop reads CASTSEGPKGSPLHF. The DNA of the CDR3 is TGTGCCAGCACCTCAGAAGGGCCCAAAGGTTCACCCCTCCACTTT.

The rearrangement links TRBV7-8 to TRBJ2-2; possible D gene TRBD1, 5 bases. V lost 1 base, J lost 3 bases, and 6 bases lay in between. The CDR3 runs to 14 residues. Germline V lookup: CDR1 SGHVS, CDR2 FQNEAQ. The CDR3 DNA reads TGTGCCAGCAGCTTAGTACAGGACACCGGGGAGCTGTTTTTT. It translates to CASSLVQDTGELFF.

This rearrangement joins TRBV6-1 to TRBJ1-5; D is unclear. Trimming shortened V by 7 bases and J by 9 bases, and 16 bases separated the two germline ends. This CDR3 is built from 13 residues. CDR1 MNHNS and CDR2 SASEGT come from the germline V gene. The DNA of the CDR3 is TGTGCCAGCACCGTGAGGACCCCGGGGCCCCAGCATTTT. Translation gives CASTVRTPGPQHF.

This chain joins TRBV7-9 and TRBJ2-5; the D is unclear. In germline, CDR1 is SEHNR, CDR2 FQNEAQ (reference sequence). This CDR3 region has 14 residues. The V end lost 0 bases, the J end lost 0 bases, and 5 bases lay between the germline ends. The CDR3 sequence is CASSLAEYQETQYF. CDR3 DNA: TGTGCCAGCAGCTTAGCGGAGTACCAAGAGACCCAGTACTTC. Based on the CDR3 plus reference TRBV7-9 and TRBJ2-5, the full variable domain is DTGVSQNPRHKITKRGQNVTFRCDPISEHNRLYWYRQTLGQGPEFLTYFQNEAQLEKSRLLSDRFSAERPKGSFSTLEIQRTEQGDSAMYLCASSLAEYQETQYFGPGTRLLVL.

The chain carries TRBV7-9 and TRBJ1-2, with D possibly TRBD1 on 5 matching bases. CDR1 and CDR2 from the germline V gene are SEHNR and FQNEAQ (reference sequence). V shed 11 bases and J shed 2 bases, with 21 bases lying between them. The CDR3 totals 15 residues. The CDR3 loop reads CARTMGGGSNYGYTF. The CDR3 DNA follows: TGTGCCCGTACGATGGGGGGAGGGAGCAACTATGGCTACACCTTC.

The CDR3 sequence is CATSRAGQNYEQYF. DNA of the CDR3: TGTGCCACCAGCAGAGCGGGACAGAACTACGAGCAGTACTTC. This rearrangement joins TRBV15 to TRBJ2-7; 7 nucleotides align to TRBD1. The CDR3 extends over 14 amino acids. Germline assignment: CDR1 LNHNV and CDR2 YYDKDF (reference sequence). The trim removed 1 base at V and 3 bases at J, leaving 3 bases unmatched. Combining the CDR3 with reference TRBV15 and TRBJ2-7 gives the whole variable domain DAMVIQNPRYQVTQFGKPVTLSCSQTLNHNVMYWYQQKSSQAPKLLFHYYDKDFNNEADTPDNFQSRRPNTSFCFLDIRSPGLGDTAMYLCATSRAGQNYEQYFGPGTRLTVT.

The CDR3 reads CASSPDRGNGGYTF. The CDR3 DNA sequence: TGTGCCAGCAGTCCGGACAGGGGAAACGGCGGCTACACCTTC. The chain couples TRBV2 to TRBJ1-2; 9 bases map to TRBD1. Looked up from germline, CDR1 is SNHLY and CDR2 is FYNNEI. The CDR3 contains 14 residues. V lost 5 bases to trimming and J lost 8 bases; unmatched junction nucleotides: 9. Full variable domain (missing parts from reference TRBV2 and TRBJ1-2): EPEVTQTPSHQVTQMGQEVILRCVPISNHLYFYWYRQILGQKVEFLVSFYNNEISEKSEIFDDQFSVERPDGSNFTLKIRSTKLEDSAMYFCASSPDRGNGGYTFGSGTRLTVV.

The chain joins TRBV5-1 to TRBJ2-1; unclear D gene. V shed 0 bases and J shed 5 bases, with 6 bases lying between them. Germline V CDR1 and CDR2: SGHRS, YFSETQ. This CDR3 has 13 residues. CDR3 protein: CASSLAKDNEQFF. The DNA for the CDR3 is TGCGCCAGCAGCTTGGCCAAGGACAATGAGCAGTTCTTC.

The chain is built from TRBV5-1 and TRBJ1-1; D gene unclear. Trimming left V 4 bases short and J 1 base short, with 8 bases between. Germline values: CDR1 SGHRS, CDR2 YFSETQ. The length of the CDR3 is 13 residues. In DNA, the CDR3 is TGCGCCAGCAGCCAAGTGGGGAACACTGAAGCTTTCTTT. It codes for CASSQVGNTEAFF.

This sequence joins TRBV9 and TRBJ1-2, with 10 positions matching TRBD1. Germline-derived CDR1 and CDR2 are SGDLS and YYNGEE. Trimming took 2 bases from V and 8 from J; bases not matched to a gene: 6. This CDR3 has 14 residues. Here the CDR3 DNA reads TGTGCCAGCAGCGTGGACAGGGGGTTAGCGGGCTACACCTTC. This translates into CASSVDRGLAGYTF.

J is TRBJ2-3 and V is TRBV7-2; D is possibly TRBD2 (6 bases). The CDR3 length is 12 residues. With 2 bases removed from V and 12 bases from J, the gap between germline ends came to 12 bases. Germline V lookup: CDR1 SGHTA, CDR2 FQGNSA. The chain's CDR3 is CASSLYRDSQYF. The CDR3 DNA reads TGTGCCAGCAGCTTATATAGGGACTCCCAGTATTTT. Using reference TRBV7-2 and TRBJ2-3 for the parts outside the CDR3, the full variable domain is GAGVSQSPSNKVTEKGKDVELRCDPISGHTALYWYRQSLGQGLEFLIYFQGNSAPDKSGLPSDRFSAERTGGSVSTLTIQRTQQEDSAVYLCASSLYRDSQYFGPGTRLTVL.

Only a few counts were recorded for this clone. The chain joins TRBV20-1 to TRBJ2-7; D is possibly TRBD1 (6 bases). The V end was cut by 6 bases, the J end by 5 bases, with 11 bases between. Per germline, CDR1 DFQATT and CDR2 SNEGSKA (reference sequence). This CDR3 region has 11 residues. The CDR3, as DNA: TGCAGTGCCACAGGGTTGGACGAGCAGTACTTC. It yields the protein CSATGLDEQYF.

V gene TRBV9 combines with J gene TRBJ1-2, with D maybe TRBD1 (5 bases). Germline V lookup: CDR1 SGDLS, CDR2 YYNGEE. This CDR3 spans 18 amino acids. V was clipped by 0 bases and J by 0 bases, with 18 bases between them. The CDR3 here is CASSVVALGGFANYGYTF. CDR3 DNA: TGTGCCAGCAGCGTAGTAGCCCTCGGGGGGTTCGCTAACTATGGCTACACCTTC.

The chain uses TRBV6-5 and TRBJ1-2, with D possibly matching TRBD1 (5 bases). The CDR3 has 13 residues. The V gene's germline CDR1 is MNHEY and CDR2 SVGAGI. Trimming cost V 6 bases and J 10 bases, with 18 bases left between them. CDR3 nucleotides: TGTGCCAGCAGCCGACTTGGGACGGCGATCTACACCTTC. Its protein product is CASSRLGTAIYTF.

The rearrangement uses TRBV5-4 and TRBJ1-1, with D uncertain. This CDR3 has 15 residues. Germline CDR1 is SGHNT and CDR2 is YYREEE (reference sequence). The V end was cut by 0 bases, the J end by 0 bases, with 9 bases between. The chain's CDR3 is CASSLGGQVNTEAFF. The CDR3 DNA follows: TGTGCCAGCAGCTTGGGAGGTCAAGTGAACACTGAAGCTTTCTTT.

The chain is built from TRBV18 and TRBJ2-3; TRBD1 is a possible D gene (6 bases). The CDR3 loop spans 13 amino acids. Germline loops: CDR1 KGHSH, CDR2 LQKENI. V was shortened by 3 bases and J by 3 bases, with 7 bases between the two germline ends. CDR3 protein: CASSPQGTDTQYF. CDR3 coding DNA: TGTGCCAGCTCACCCCAGGGGACAGATACGCAGTATTTT.

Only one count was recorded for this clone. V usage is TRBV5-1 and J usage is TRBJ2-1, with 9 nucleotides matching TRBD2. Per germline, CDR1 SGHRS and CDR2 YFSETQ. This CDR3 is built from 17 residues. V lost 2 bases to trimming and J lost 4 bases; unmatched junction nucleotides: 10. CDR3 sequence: CASSFRPREGRYNEQFF. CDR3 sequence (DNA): TGCGCCAGCAGCTTCCGGCCGCGGGAGGGCCGATACAATGAGCAGTTCTTC.

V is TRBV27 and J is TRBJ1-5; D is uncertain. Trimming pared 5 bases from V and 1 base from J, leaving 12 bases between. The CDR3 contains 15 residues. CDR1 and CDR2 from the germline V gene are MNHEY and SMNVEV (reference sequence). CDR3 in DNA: TGTGCCAGCAGTCCAAGGCGGGGAAGCAATCAGCCCCAGCATTTT. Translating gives CASSPRRGSNQPQHF.

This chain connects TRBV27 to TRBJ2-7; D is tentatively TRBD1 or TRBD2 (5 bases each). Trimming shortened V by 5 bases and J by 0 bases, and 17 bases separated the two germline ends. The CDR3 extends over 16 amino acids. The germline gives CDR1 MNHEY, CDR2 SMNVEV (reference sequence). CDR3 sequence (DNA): TGTGCCAGCAGTCCCCGGAGAGGGGTCCTCTCCTACGAGCAGTACTTC. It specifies CASSPRRGVLSYEQYF.

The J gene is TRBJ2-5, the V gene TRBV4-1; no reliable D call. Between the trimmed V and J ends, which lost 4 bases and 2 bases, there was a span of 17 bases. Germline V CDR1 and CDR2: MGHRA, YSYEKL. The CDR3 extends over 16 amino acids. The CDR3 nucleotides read TGCGCCAGCAGCCTTTACTCTAAGTCCATTCAAGAGACCCAGTACTTC. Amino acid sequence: CASSLYSKSIQETQYF.

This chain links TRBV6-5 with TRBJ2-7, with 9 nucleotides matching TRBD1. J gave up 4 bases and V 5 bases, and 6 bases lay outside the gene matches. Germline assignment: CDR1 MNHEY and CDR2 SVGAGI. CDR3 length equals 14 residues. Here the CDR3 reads CASSADRGLYEQYF. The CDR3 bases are TGTGCCAGCAGTGCGGACAGGGGTTTGTACGAGCAGTACTTC.

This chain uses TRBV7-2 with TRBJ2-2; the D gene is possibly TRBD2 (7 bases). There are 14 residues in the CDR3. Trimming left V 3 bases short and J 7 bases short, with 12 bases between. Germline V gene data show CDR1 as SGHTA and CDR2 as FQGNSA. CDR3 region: CASSLRGRDGELFF. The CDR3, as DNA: TGTGCCAGCAGCTTGCGGGGGCGAGACGGGGAGCTGTTTTTT.

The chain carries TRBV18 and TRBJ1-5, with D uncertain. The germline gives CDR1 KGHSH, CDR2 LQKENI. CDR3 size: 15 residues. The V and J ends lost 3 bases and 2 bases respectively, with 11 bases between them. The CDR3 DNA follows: TGTGCCAGCTCACCCGGAGAGTTTCGCAATCAGCCCCAGCATTTT. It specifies CASSPGEFRNQPQHF.

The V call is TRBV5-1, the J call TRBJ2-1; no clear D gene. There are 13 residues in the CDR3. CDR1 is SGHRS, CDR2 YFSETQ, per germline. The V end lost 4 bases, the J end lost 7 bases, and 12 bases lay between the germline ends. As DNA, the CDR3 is TGCGCCAGCAGCGGTTCCGGGCCGAATGAGCAGTTCTTC. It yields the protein CASSGSGPNEQFF.

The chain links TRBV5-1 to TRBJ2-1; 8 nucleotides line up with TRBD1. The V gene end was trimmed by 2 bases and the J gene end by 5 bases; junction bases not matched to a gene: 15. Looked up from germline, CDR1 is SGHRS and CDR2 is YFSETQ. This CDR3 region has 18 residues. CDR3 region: CASSLSSPPGGVNNEQFF. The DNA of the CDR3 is TGCGCCAGCAGCTTATCATCGCCGCCAGGGGGCGTAAACAATGAGCAGTTCTTC.

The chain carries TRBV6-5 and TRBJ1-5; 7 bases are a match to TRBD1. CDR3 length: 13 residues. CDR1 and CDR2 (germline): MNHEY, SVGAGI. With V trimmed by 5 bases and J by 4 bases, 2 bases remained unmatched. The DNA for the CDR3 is TGTGCCAGCAGTAGACAGGGAAATCAGCCCCAGCATTTT. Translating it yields CASSRQGNQPQHF.

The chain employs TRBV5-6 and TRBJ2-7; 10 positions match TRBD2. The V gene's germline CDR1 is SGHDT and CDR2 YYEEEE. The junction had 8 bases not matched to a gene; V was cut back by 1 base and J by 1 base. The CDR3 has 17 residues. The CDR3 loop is CASSLSPGLAVSYEQYF. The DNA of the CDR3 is TGTGCCAGCAGCTTGTCGCCAGGACTAGCGGTTTCCTACGAGCAGTACTTC.

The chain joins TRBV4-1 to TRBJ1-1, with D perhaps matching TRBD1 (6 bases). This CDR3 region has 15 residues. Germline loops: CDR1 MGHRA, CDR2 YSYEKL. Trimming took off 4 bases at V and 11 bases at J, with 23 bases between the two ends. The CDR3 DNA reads TGCGCCAGCAGCCCCACCGACAGGCGAGCTGGCCGGGCTTTCTTT. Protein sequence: CASSPTDRRAGRAFF.